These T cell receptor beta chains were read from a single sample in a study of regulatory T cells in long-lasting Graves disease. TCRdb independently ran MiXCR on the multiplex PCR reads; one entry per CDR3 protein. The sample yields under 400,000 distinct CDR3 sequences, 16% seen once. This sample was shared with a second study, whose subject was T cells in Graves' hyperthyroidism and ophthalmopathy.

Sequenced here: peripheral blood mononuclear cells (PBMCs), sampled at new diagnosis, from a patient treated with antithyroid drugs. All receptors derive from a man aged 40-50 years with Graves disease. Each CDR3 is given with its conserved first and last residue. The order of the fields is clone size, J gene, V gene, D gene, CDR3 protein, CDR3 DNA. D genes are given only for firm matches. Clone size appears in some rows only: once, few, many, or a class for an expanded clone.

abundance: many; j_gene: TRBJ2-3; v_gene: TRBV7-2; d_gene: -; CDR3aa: CASSLFRMPTDTQYF; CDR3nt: TGTGCCAGCAGCTTATTCCGGATGCCCACAGATACGCAGTATTTT
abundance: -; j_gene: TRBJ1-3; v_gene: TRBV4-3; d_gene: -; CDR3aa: CASSQDAISGNTIYF; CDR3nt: TGCGCCAGCAGCCAAGACGCCATCTCTGGAAACACCATATATTTT
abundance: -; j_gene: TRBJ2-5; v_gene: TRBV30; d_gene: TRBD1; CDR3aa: CACVYGTGPRETQYF; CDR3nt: TGTGCCTGCGTCTATGGGACAGGGCCTCGAGAGACCCAGTACTTC
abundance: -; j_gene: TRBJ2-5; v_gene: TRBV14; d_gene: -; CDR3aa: CASSRRRQGGGTQYF; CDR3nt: TGTGCCAGCAGCCGCCGCCGACAGGGAGGAGGGACCCAGTACTTC
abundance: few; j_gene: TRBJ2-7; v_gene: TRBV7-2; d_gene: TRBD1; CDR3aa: CASSLRTGTGIYEQYF; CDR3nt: TGTGCCAGCAGCCTACGTACCGGGACAGGTATTTACGAGCAGTACTTC
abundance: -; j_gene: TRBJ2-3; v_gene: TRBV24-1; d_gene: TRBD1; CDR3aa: CATSDPGQLSNTQYF; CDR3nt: TGTGCCACCAGTGATCCGGGACAGCTCTCCAATACGCAGTATTTT
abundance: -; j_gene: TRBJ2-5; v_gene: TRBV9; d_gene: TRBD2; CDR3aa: CASSVGGGPWETQYF; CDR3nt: TGTGCCAGCAGCGTAGGCGGGGGGCCATGGGAGACCCAGTACTTC
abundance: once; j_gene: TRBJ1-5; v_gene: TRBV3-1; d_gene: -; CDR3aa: CASSQERAYQPQHF; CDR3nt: TGTGCCAGCAGCCAAGAGCGGGCCTACCAGCCCCAGCATTTT
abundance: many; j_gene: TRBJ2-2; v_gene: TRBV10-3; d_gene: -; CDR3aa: CAISRTGELFF; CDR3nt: TGTGCCATCAGTCGCACCGGGGAGCTGTTTTTT
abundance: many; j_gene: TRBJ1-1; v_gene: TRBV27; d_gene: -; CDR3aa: CASSGGRRGGYTEAFF; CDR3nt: TGTGCCAGCAGTGGGGGCAGAAGGGGAGGATACACTGAAGCTTTCTTT
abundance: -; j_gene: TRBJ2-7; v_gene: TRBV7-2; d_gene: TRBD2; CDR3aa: CASSSGLAGPTYEQYF; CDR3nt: TGTGCCAGCAGCTCGGGACTAGCGGGGCCCACCTACGAGCAGTACTTC
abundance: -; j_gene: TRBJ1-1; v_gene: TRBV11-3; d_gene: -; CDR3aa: CASSRQRRNTEAFF; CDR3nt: TGTGCCAGCAGTCGACAGCGGCGCAACACTGAAGCTTTCTTT
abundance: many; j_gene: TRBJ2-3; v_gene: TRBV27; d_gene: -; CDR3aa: CASSPHGREDTDTQYF; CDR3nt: TGTGCCAGCAGTCCCCATGGCAGGGAGGACACAGATACGCAGTATTTT
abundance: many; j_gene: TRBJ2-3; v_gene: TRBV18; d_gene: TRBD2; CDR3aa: CASSPVAGRGPDTQYF; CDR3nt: TGTGCCAGCTCACCTGTAGCGGGGCGCGGTCCAGATACGCAGTATTTT
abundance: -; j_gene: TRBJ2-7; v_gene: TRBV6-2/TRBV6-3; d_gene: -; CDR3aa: CASSYSGGAADEQYF; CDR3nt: TGTGCCAGCAGTTACTCCGGGGGCGCCGCTGACGAGCAGTACTTC
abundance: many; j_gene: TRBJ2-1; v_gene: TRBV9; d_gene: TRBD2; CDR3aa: CASSFGTSGDNEQFF; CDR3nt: TGTGCCAGCAGCTTCGGGACTAGCGGGGACAATGAGCAGTTCTTC
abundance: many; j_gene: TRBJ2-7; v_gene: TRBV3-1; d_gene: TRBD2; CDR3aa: CASSQESGGYEQYF; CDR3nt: TGTGCCAGCAGCCAAGAAAGCGGGGGCTACGAGCAGTACTTC
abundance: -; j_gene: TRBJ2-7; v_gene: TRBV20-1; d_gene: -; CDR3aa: CSASNSRSYEQYF; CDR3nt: TGCAGTGCTAGCAACAGTCGTTCCTACGAGCAGTACTTC
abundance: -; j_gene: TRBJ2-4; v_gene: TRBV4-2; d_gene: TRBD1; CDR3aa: CASSQAEGTDKNIQYF; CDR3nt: TGTGCCAGCAGCCAAGCTGAGGGGACAGACAAAAACATTCAGTACTTC
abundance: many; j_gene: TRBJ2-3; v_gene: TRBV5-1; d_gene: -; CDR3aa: CASSKGTVLGTDTQYF; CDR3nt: TGCGCCAGCAGCAAAGGGACGGTCCTGGGCACAGATACGCAGTATTTT
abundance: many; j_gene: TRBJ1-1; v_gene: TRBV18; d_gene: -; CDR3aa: CASSRGHQDTEAFF; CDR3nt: TGTGCCAGCTCACGGGGACACCAGGACACTGAAGCTTTCTTT
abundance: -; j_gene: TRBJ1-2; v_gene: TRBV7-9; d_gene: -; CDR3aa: CASSLSQLPNYGYTF; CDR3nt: TGTGCCAGCAGCTTGTCCCAGTTACCTAACTATGGCTACACCTTC
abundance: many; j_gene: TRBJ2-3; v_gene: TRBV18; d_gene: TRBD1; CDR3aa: CASSDRGLSGNTQYF; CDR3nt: TGTGCCAGCTCCGACAGGGGGCTAAGCGGCAATACGCAGTATTTT
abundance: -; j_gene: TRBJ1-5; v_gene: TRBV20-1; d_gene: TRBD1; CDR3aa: CSASGPGQSKTSNQPQHF; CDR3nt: TGCAGTGCTAGCGGTCCGGGACAGTCTAAAACTAGCAATCAGCCCCAGCATTTT
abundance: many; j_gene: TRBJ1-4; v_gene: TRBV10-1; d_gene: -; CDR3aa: CASSDSFREKLFF; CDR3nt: TGCGCCAGCAGTGACTCGTTTCGTGAAAAACTGTTTTTT
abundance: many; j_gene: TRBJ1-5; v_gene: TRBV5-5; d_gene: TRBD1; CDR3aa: CASSLMTGDSNQPQHF; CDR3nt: TGTGCCAGCAGCCTAATGACAGGGGATAGCAATCAGCCCCAGCATTTT
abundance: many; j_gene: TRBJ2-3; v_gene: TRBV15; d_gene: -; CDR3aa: CATSWEDSTDTQYF; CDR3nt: TGTGCCACCAGCTGGGAGGACAGCACAGATACGCAGTATTTT
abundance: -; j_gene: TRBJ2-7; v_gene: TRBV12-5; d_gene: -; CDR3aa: CASGTLEQYF; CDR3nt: TGTGCTAGTGGTACCTTGGAGCAGTACTTC
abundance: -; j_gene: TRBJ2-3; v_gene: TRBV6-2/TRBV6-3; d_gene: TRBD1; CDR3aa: CASSQTGPTDTQYF; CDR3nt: TGTGCCAGCAGTCAGACAGGGCCAACAGATACGCAGTATTTT
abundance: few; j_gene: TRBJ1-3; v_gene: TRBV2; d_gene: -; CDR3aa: CASILVGGYSGNTIYF; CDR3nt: TGTGCCAGCATCCTGGTGGGGGGCTATTCTGGAAACACCATATATTTT
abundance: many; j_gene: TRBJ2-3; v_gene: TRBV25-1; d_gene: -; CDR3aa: CASRNTGIVTDTQYF; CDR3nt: TGTGCCAGCAGGAACACAGGGATAGTAACAGATACGCAGTATTTT
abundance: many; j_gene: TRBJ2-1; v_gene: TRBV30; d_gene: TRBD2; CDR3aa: CAWSVRLAGASNEQFF; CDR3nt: TGTGCCTGGAGTGTACGACTAGCGGGGGCCTCCAATGAGCAGTTCTTC
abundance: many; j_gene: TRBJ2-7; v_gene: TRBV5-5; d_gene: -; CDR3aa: CASSLASGHSYEQYF; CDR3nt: TGCGCCAGCAGCTTGGCCTCAGGGCACTCCTACGAGCAGTACTTC
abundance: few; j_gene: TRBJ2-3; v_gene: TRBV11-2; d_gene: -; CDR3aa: CASRKWGGPGTDTQYF; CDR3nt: TGTGCCAGCAGAAAGTGGGGGGGGCCGGGGACAGATACGCAGTATTTT
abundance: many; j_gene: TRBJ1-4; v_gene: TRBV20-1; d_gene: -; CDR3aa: CSARSEQSNEKLFF; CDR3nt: TGCAGTGCTCGCTCAGAACAGAGTAATGAAAAACTGTTTTTT
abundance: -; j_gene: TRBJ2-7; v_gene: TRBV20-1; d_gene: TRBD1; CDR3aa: CSAIPRDRGTYEQYF; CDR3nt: TGCAGTGCTATACCCCGGGACAGGGGTACTTACGAGCAGTACTTC
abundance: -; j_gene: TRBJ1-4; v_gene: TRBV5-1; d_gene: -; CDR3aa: CASSSGDRVFF; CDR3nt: TGCGCCAGCAGCTCAGGAGATCGGGTGTTTTTT
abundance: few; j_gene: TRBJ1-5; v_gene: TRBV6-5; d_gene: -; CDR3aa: CASSYLTGRGNQPQHF; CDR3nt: TGTGCCAGCAGTTACCTAACAGGGCGAGGGAATCAGCCCCAGCATTTT
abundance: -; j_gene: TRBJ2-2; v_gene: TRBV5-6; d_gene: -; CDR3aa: CASSLVAGAAGELFF; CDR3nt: TGTGCCAGCAGCTTGGTGGCGGGGGCGGCCGGGGAGCTGTTTTTT